These 2 T cell receptor beta chains originate from one sample sequenced in a study of T cell clonotyping in hematopoietic cell transplantation. Using immunoSEQ multiplex PCR, the repertoire was profiled, and TCRdb retains in-frame clones only, with some absent. Of tens of thousands of clones listed, about 85% are singletons. The sample's time point: recipient sample about 28 days before transplant, after cytoreduction. Sequenced here: peripheral blood mononuclear cells, sampled before stem cell transplant. The receptors were sampled from a man aged 55 to 70 with acute myeloid leukemia. Some clones in this sample may be carry-over from other donors' samples.

The gene calls are TRBV28 and TRBJ1-2, with 10 bases aligning to TRBD1. Germline V gene sequence: CDR1 MDHEN, CDR2 SYDVKM. V was clipped by 7 bases and J by 5 bases; unmatched bases: 7. The CDR3 sequence is 14 residues long. The CDR3 DNA reads as TGTGCCAGCACTTTTCGGACAGGGGGGTATGGCTACACCTTC. This sequence encodes CASTFRTGGYGYTF.

This clone showed up just a few times. The chain recombines TRBV5-8 with TRBJ1-5, with no clear D. The CDR3 is 12 residues long. Trimming stripped 2 bases from V and 6 bases from J, with 6 bases between. Germline V gene sequence: CDR1 SGHTS, CDR2 YDEGEE. The CDR3 loop is CASSFSGQPQHF. The CDR3 DNA follows: TGTGCCAGCAGCTTCTCCGGTCAGCCCCAGCATTTT.